This T cell receptor beta chain is from a study of technical replicates of blood from a handful of donors. After removal of 0 bases from V and 6 bases from J, the junction contained 7 bases not matched to a gene. CDR1 and CDR2 (germline): MRHNA, SNTAGT. The CDR3 is 16 amino acids. Assay used: immunoSEQ multiplex PCR; TCRdb lists only in-frame clones, some missing. The sample has tens of thousands of clones, 80% to 95% seen once. The sample comprised PBMCs. The gene calls are TRBV6-4 and TRBJ2-1; 8 bases are shared with TRBD2. The clonotype originates from a human donor in good health. Some clones in this sample may be carry-over from other donors' samples. CDR3 sequence: CASSDSPAGGLNEQFF. The CDR3 coding sequence is TGTGCCAGCAGTGACTCCCCGGCGGGAGGTCTCAATGAGCAGTTCTTC.